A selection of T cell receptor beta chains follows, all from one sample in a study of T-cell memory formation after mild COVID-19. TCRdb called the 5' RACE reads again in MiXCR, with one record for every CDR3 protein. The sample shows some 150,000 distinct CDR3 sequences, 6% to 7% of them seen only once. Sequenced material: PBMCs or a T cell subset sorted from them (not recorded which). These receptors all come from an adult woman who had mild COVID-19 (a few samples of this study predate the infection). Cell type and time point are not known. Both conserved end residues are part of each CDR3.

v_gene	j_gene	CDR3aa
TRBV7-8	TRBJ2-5	CASSLTWRHSTGRRETQYF
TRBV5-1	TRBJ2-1	CASSLGTSGSSINEQFF
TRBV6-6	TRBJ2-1	CASSYPTGNEQFF
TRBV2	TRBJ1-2	CASSLLIRDGYTF
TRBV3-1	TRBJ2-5	CASSPHPGGETQYF
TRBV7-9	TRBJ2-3	CASSLSETGRTDTQYF
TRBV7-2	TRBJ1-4	CASSLGRDEKLFF
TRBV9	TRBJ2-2	CASSVSYTQLFF
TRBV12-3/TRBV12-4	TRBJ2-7	CASGSYRAYEQYF
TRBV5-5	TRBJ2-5	CASSIQGRGETQYF
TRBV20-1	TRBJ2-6	CSAVNNRDSGANVLTF
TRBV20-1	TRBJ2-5	CSAPGQLQETQYF
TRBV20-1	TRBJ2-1	CSAVIAGGTYNEQFF
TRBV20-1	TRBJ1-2	CSAGTGVLGYTF
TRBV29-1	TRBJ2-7	CSVEGTSGREQYF
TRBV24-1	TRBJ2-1	CATSDFSRPGSYNEQFF
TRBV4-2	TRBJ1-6	CASSQDYGSSYNSPLHF
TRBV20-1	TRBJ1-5	CSAREDGNQPQHF
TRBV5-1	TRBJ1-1	CASSYGTRGTEAFF
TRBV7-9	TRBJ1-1	CASSTNARGGTEAFF
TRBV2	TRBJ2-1	CASSEARGDAEQFF
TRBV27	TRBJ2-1	CASSQTPYNEQFF
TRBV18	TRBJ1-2	CASSSRSVRVHTF
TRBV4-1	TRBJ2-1	CASSQGEQTISGEQFF
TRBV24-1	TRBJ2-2	CAASGDPTGELFF
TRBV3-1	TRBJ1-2	CASSQDVRANYGYTF